These 25 T cell receptor beta chains were sequenced from one sample in a study of cytomegalovirus exposure and HLA in healthy donors. The PCR contained 60 Vbeta and 13 Jbeta primers. TCRdb's copy holds only in-frame clones and misses some; the assay was immunoSEQ multiplex PCR. The sample has about 140,000 clones; 82% are singletons. Source material: PBMCs. The receptors stem from a woman in her sixties in good health and CMV-seropositive.

This chain connects TRBV21-1 to TRBJ2-7; TRBD1 is taken as the D call from the table, unchecked against the DNA. TRBV21-1 represents a pseudogene. The CDR3 has 13 residues. CDR3 sequence reads: CASSLDRGWEQYF. The CDR3 DNA reads TGTGCCAGCAGCCTGGACAGGGGGTGGGAGCAGTACTTC.

The CDR3 is CASSLQTSSTDTQYF. The CDR3 DNA follows: TGTGCCAGCAGTCTACAGACATCTAGCACAGATACGCAGTATTTT. This chain links TRBV5-4 with TRBJ2-3; no clear D. The germline V and J ends were trimmed by 5 bases and 0 bases, with 13 bases remaining between them. CDR1 SGHNT and CDR2 YYREEE come from the germline V gene (reference sequence). The CDR3 has 15 residues.

The chain uses TRBV29-1 and TRBJ2-1, with 8 bases that match TRBD2. Germline-derived CDR1 and CDR2 are SQVTM and ANQGSEA. The CDR3 totals 14 residues. After removal of 5 bases from V and 0 bases from J, the junction contained 3 bases not matched to a gene. The chain's CDR3 is CSVLSGSSYNEQFF. For the CDR3, the DNA is TGCAGCGTTTTAAGCGGGAGCTCCTACAATGAGCAGTTCTTC.

The chain recombines TRBV15 with TRBJ2-1; a possible D gene is TRBD2 (6 bases). V lost 1 base, J lost 6 bases, and 10 bases lay in between. The CDR3 extends over 14 amino acids. The germline V gene encodes CDR1 LNHNV and CDR2 YYDKDF (reference sequence). CDR3 nucleotides: TGTGCCACCAGCAGAGGGGACTGGGCCAATGAGCAGTTCTTC. It translates to CATSRGDWANEQFF.

This sequence joins TRBV5-1 and TRBJ2-1; TRBD2 is a possible D gene (6 bases). V was cut by 3 bases and J by 5 bases, with 18 bases left in between. The CDR3 spans 16 residues. The germline CDR1 and CDR2 sequences are SGHRS and YFSETQ. Written as DNA, the CDR3 is TGCGCCAGCAGCTCCAGTAGCGGCGGTGGACACAATGAGCAGTTCTTC. Its protein product is CASSSSSGGGHNEQFF.

The rearrangement joins TRBV7-2 to TRBJ1-5, with 8 bases that match TRBD1. J lost 4 bases, V lost 4 bases, and 6 bases had no gene match. Germline lookup yields CDR1 SGHTA and CDR2 FQGNSA. The CDR3 runs to 15 residues. CDR3 DNA sequence: TGTGCCAGCAGCTCCCGGACAGGGAGGAATCAGCCCCAGCATTTT. It encodes CASSSRTGRNQPQHF.

This chain connects TRBV29-1 to TRBJ1-2, with TRBD1 matching 7 bases. The CDR3 contains 12 residues. The germline V gene encodes CDR1 SQVTM and CDR2 ANQGSEA. Trimming took 7 bases from V and 3 from J; bases not matched to a gene: 5. Written as DNA, the CDR3 is TGCAGCGCGGAGGGGGCCGACTATGGCTACACCTTC. Amino acid sequence: CSAEGADYGYTF. The whole variable domain, remainder taken from reference TRBV29-1 and TRBJ1-2, is SAVISQKPSRDICQRGTSLTIQCQVDSQVTMMFWYRQQPGQSLTLIATANQGSEATYESGFVIDKFPISRPNLTFSTLTVSNMSPEDSSIYLCSAEGADYGYTFGSGTRLTVV.

This rearrangement joins TRBV28 to TRBJ2-3; 10 positions agree with TRBD2. The ends lost 3 bases at V and 6 bases at J; junction bases unmatched: 6. Germline CDR1 is MDHEN and CDR2 is SYDVKM. CDR3 size: 15 residues. CDR3 sequence: CASSFPGLAEDTQYF. The CDR3 DNA reads TGTGCCAGCAGTTTTCCCGGACTAGCGGAGGATACGCAGTATTTT.

This clone showed up just once. The V and J genes are TRBV28 and TRBJ2-1; 14 positions match TRBD2. The CDR3 covers 17 residues. Germline assignment: CDR1 MDHEN and CDR2 SYDVKM. The V gene end was trimmed by 4 bases and the J gene end by 4 bases; junction bases not matched to a gene: 6. The DNA of the CDR3 is TGTGCCAGCAGTTCGGGGACTAGCGGGAGTTGGTACAATGAGCAGTTCTTC. It is translated as CASSSGTSGSWYNEQFF.

The chain uses TRBV19 and TRBJ2-7; tentative D call: TRBD2 (7 bases). There are 15 residues in the CDR3. CDR1 is LNHDA, CDR2 SQIVND, per germline (reference sequence). V was shortened by 9 bases and J by 4 bases, with 22 bases between the two germline ends. CDR3 in DNA: TGTGCCAGCTCTGAGGGGGGGCTCTCGATTTACGAGCAGTACTTC. It translates to CASSEGGLSIYEQYF.

The DNA for the CDR3 is TGCGCCAGCAGCCGAAGCGGGGGACAGGGGGGTGGCTCCTACGAGCAGTACTTC. Protein: CASSRSGGQGGGSYEQYF. This sequence joins TRBV4-1 and TRBJ2-7; 11 nucleotides line up with TRBD1. Germline V CDR1 and CDR2: MGHRA, YSYEKL. The V segment lost 4 bases and the J segment 0 bases; nucleotides outside the gene matches: 11. The CDR3 consists of 18 residues.

The chain couples TRBV30 to TRBJ2-5, with TRBD1 matching over 7 bases. J lost 0 bases, V lost 2 bases, and 12 bases had no gene match. This CDR3 is 17 amino acids long. Germline V gene lookup returns CDR1 GTSNPN and CDR2 SVGIG (reference sequence). CDR3 loop: CAWSTPGDSNNQETQYF. DNA of the CDR3: TGTGCCTGGAGTACCCCCGGGGACAGCAATAACCAAGAGACCCAGTACTTC.

The chain joins TRBV19 to TRBJ2-7; 9 positions match TRBD1. The CDR3 is 13 amino acids. Germline CDR1 LNHDA, CDR2 SQIVND (reference sequence). The trim removed 4 bases at V and 6 bases at J, leaving 4 bases unmatched. The CDR3: CASSNRGPGEQYF. The CDR3 region has the DNA TGTGCCAGTAGTAACAGGGGGCCAGGCGAGCAGTACTTC. Full variable domain (outside the CDR3, taken from reference TRBV19 and TRBJ2-7): DGGITQSPKYLFRKEGQNVTLSCEQNLNHDAMYWYRQDPGQGLRLIYYSQIVNDFQKGDIAEGYSVSREKKESFPLTVTSAQKNPTAFYLCASSNRGPGEQYFGPGTRLTVT.

This clone was picked up one time. The CDR3 nucleotides are TGTGCCAGCTCACCAGGGCAGCCTGGAAACACCATATATTTT. This encodes CASSPGQPGNTIYF. V is TRBV18 and J is TRBJ1-3; D uncertain. The CDR3 covers 14 residues. Germline CDR1 KGHSH, CDR2 LQKENI. Trimming shortened V by 2 bases and J by 2 bases, and 7 bases separated the two germline ends.

Note on this clone: The same CDR3 is also encoded by other DNA sequences in this sample. The chain has TRBV5-4 and TRBJ2-3, with D maybe TRBD2 (6 bases). Germline-derived CDR1 and CDR2 are SGHNT and YYREEE (reference sequence). V gave up 5 bases and J gave up 4 bases, with 20 bases separating them. There are 16 residues in the CDR3. The CDR3 sequence: CASSHPSGRRSDTQYF. CDR3 coding DNA: TGTGCCAGCAGTCACCCAAGCGGGCGGAGGTCAGATACGCAGTATTTT.

V gene TRBV19 combines with J gene TRBJ2-1; TRBD2 is a possible D gene (6 bases). Germline loops: CDR1 LNHDA, CDR2 SQIVND (reference sequence). The V end was cut by 1 base, the J end by 2 bases, with 9 bases between. CDR3 length equals 15 residues. The CDR3 is CASSIGGVAYNEQFF. CDR3 DNA sequence: TGTGCCAGTAGTATAGGCGGGGTTGCCTACAATGAGCAGTTCTTC.

There are a few counts of this clone. The chain carries TRBV5-5 and TRBJ1-2, with a possible D match to TRBD1 (6 bases). This CDR3 region has 14 residues. V gave up 5 bases and J gave up 1 base, with 12 bases separating them. Per germline, CDR1 SGHKS and CDR2 YYEKEE (reference sequence). The CDR3 here is CASRLQGVNYGYTF. CDR3 DNA sequence: TGTGCCAGCAGATTACAGGGAGTTAACTATGGCTACACCTTC. The full variable domain, rest sourced from reference TRBV5-5 and TRBJ1-2, is DAGVTQSPTHLIKTRGQQVTLRCSPISGHKSVSWYQQVLGQGPQFIFQYYEKEERGRGNFPDRFSARQFPNYSSELNVNALLLGDSALYLCASRLQGVNYGYTFGSGTRLTVV.

This chain connects TRBV19 to TRBJ1-4, with D uncertain. The CDR3 totals 14 residues. Trimming pared 6 bases from V and 6 bases from J, leaving 14 bases between. Germline V gene data show CDR1 as LNHDA and CDR2 as SQIVND (reference sequence). CDR3 in DNA: TGTGCCAGTAGGAGGGATCTGGGCCATGAAAAACTGTTTTTT. Its translation is CASRRDLGHEKLFF.

This chain connects TRBV5-1 to TRBJ2-2; possibly TRBD2 for D (7 bases). Per germline, CDR1 SGHRS and CDR2 YFSETQ. The CDR3 is 17 amino acids. Trimming took off 0 bases at V and 3 bases at J, with 15 bases between the two ends. The CDR3 sequence is CASSLAWGGAYTGELFF. CDR3 DNA sequence: TGCGCCAGCAGCTTGGCCTGGGGGGGCGCGTACACCGGGGAGCTGTTTTTT.

This clone appeared a single time. A junction boundary mismatches the germline segment, possibly from a read error. The chain has TRBV7-7 and TRBJ2-7, with 8 bases lining up with TRBD2. The CDR3 has 13 amino acids. CDR1 is SSHAT, CDR2 FNYEAQ, per germline (reference sequence). CDR3 sequence reads: CASSVGLDYEQYF. CDR3 DNA sequence: TGTGCTAGCAGCGTGGGACTAGACTACGAGCAGTACTTC.

The V and J genes are TRBV30 and TRBJ2-5; 7 nucleotides align to TRBD2. The CDR3 length is 18 residues. V lost 0 bases and J lost 3; bases outside the gene matches: 16. Germline V CDR1 and CDR2: GTSNPN, SVGIG (reference sequence). CDR3 protein: CAWSVISSGPVGEETQYF. The CDR3 bases are TGTGCCTGGAGTGTAATCTCTAGCGGACCTGTTGGGGAAGAGACCCAGTACTTC.

The rearrangement joins TRBV10-1 to TRBJ2-2; D possibly corresponds to TRBD1 (6 bases). The CDR3 totals 14 residues. Germline V lookup: CDR1 WNHNN, CDR2 SYGVQD (reference sequence). With 9 bases removed from V and 3 bases from J, the gap between germline ends came to 14 bases. This CDR3 is CARVPQGDTGELFF. The CDR3, as DNA: TGCGCCAGAGTGCCACAGGGAGACACCGGGGAGCTGTTTTTT.

The chain recombines TRBV27 with TRBJ2-1; tentatively, D is TRBD2 (6 bases). The CDR3 runs to 13 residues. Germline V gene sequence: CDR1 MNHEY, CDR2 SMNVEV (reference sequence). The V end was cut by 5 bases, the J end by 5 bases, with 10 bases between. This chain's CDR3 is CASSSGGHNEQFF. The CDR3 nucleotides read TGTGCCAGCAGTAGCGGAGGGCACAATGAGCAGTTCTTC.

This chain joins TRBV4-3 and TRBJ2-1, with 10 bases matching TRBD2. Germline lookup yields CDR1 LGHNA and CDR2 YSLEER. This CDR3 region has 16 residues. J was trimmed by 2 bases and V by 1 base; bases with no gene match: 2. This chain's CDR3 is CASSQASGRAYNEQFF. DNA for the CDR3: TGCGCCAGCAGCCAAGCCAGCGGGAGGGCCTACAATGAGCAGTTCTTC.

The V gene is TRBV28, the J gene TRBJ2-7; TRBD2 aligns across 10 bases. Per germline, CDR1 MDHEN and CDR2 SYDVKM. J gave up 4 bases and V 2 bases, and 5 bases lay outside the gene matches. There are 15 residues in the CDR3. The CDR3 nucleotides are TGTGCCAGCAGTTTAAGCGGGAGGGTATCTTACGAGCAGTACTTC. This sequence encodes CASSLSGRVSYEQYF. Looking up the rest from reference TRBV28 and TRBJ2-7 gives the full variable domain: DVKVTQSSRYLVKRTGEKVFLECVQDMDHENMFWYRQDPGLGLRLIYFSYDVKMKEKGDIPEGYSVSREKKERFSLILESASTNQTSMYLCASSLSGRVSYEQYFGPGTRLTVT.